The source of this TCR beta chain is a study of blood T cell repertoires in COVID-19. Germline V lookup: CDR1 MNHEY, CDR2 SVGAGI. Trimming took off 6 bases at V and 10 bases at J, with 20 bases between the two ends. The CDR3 spans 14 residues. The table came from immunoSEQ multiplex PCR; TCRdb's copy has only in-frame clones and leaves some out. In the table there are roughly 150,000 clones, approximately 91% of which are singletons. The chain uses TRBV6-5 and TRBJ2-3; a weak D match, TRBD2 (5 bases). This TCR came from a woman aged 70-85 years with acute or convalescent COVID-19. The sample was peripheral blood. CDR3: CASSTGGRSSAQYF. The CDR3 DNA reads TGTGCCAGCAGCACTGGCGGGCGGAGCAGCGCGCAGTATTTT.